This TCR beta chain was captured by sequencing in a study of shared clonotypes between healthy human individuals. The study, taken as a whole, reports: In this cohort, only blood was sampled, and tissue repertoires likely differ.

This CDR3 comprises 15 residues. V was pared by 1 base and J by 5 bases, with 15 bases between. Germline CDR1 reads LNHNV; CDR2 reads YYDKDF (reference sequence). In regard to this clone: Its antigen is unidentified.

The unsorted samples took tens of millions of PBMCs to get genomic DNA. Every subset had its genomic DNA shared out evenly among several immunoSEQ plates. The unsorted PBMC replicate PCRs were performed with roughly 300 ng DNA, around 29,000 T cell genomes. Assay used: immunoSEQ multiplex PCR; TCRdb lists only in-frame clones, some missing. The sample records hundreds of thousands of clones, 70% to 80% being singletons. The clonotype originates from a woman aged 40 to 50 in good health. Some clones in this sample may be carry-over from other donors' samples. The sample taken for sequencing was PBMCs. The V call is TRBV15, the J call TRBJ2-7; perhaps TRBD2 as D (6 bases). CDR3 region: CATSRVAGHLDEQYF. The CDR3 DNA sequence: TGTGCCACCAGCAGAGTCGCGGGGCACTTAGACGAGCAGTACTTC.